This passage covers 8 T cell receptor beta chains from one sample sequenced in a study of cytomegalovirus exposure and HLA in healthy donors. PCR involved 60 Vbeta and 13 Jbeta primers. Sequencing used immunoSEQ multiplex PCR; TCRdb keeps in-frame clones, though not all of them. The table shows 160,000 or so clones, with roughly 82% occurring only once. The specimen was PBMCs. These receptors originate from a man aged 45 to 65 in good health and CMV-seropositive.

The chain employs TRBV12-5 and TRBJ1-6; perhaps TRBD1 as D (6 bases). V was cut by 5 bases and J by 4 bases, with 15 bases left in between. Germline V gives CDR1 LGHNT, CDR2 FRNRAP. This CDR3 has 16 amino acids. In DNA, the CDR3 is TGTGCTAGTGGTACGGACAGTGGGGCGTATAATTCACCCCTCCACTTT. Its translation is CASGTDSGAYNSPLHF. The whole variable domain, filled in from reference TRBV12-5 and TRBJ1-6, reads DARVTQTPRHKVTEMGQEVTMRCQPILGHNTVFWYRQTMMQGLELLAYFRNRAPLDDSGMPKDRFSAEMPDATLATLKIQPSEPRDSAVYFCASGTDSGAYNSPLHFGNGTRLTVT.

The genes are TRBV27 and TRBJ2-2, with 10 bases lining up with TRBD2. This CDR3 has 16 residues. Per germline, CDR1 MNHEY and CDR2 SMNVEV (reference sequence). V gave up 2 bases and J gave up 5 bases; unmatched junction bases: 5. This chain's CDR3 is CASSLRASGGTGELFF. The CDR3 DNA reads as TGTGCCAGCAGTTTAAGGGCTAGCGGGGGTACCGGGGAGCTGTTTTTT.

This chain links TRBV11-1 with TRBJ2-3, with D possibly TRBD2 on 6 matching bases. Looked up from germline, CDR1 is SGHAT and CDR2 is FQDESV (reference sequence). V was trimmed by 1 base and J by 3 bases, leaving 11 bases between them. This CDR3 comprises 15 residues. CDR3 nucleotide sequence: TGTGCCAGCAGCTTAGGCGGGACGGGAACAGATACGCAGTATTTT. It yields the protein CASSLGGTGTDTQYF.

CDR3 nucleotides: TGTGCCAGTAGTATAATGGTCAGCAATGAGCAGTTCTTC. The encoded protein is CASSIMVSNEQFF. The chain recombines TRBV19 with TRBJ2-1; D remains ambiguous. Germline CDR1 is LNHDA and CDR2 is SQIVND (reference sequence). This CDR3 has 13 amino acids. V lost 2 bases to trimming and J lost 6 bases, with 8 bases between them. Using reference TRBV19 and TRBJ2-1 for the parts outside the CDR3, the full variable domain is DGGITQSPKYLFRKEGQNVTLSCEQNLNHDAMYWYRQDPGQGLRLIYYSQIVNDFQKGDIAEGYSVSREKKESFPLTVTSAQKNPTAFYLCASSIMVSNEQFFGPGTRLTVL.

This clone was recorded only once. V and J are TRBV5-5 and TRBJ2-5; D call uncertain. The CDR3 spans 15 residues. Trimming shortened V by 0 bases and J by 1 base, and 10 bases separated the two germline ends. Germline-derived CDR1 and CDR2 are SGHKS and YYEKEE (reference sequence). The CDR3 sequence is CASSLGQARQETQYF. The CDR3 coding sequence is TGTGCCAGCAGCTTGGGGCAGGCTCGCCAAGAGACCCAGTACTTC. The variable domain in full, with the rest retrieved from reference TRBV5-5 and TRBJ2-5, is DAGVTQSPTHLIKTRGQQVTLRCSPISGHKSVSWYQQVLGQGPQFIFQYYEKEERGRGNFPDRFSARQFPNYSSELNVNALLLGDSALYLCASSLGQARQETQYFGPGTRLLVL.

The gene calls are TRBV4-1 and TRBJ1-1; no reliable D call. Trimming took off 5 bases at V and 5 bases at J, with 15 bases between the two ends. CDR1 is MGHRA, CDR2 YSYEKL, per germline. The CDR3 is made up of 14 amino acids. This chain's CDR3 is CASSSERPGTEAFF. In DNA form, the CDR3 reads TGCGCCAGCAGCTCTGAGAGGCCCGGGACTGAAGCTTTCTTT.

The rearrangement joins TRBV11-3 to TRBJ1-1; a weak D match, TRBD1 (6 bases). In germline, CDR1 is SGHNT, CDR2 YENEEA. Trimming removed 4 bases at V and 1 base at J, with 10 bases between. The CDR3 has 14 amino acids. CDR3 coding DNA: TGTGCCAGCAGCTCGACAGGTTGGAACACTGAAGCTTTCTTT. Its protein is CASSSTGWNTEAFF.

This chain connects TRBV9 to TRBJ2-3, with 7 bases that match TRBD2. Germline CDR1 and CDR2: SGDLS and YYNGEE. The CDR3 runs to 16 residues. Trimming at V came to 4 bases and at J to 1 base, leaving 9 bases not matched to a gene. The CDR3 nucleotides read TGTGCCAGCAGCACCGAAGCGGGGCTTCGCACAGATACGCAGTATTTT. It yields the protein CASSTEAGLRTDTQYF.